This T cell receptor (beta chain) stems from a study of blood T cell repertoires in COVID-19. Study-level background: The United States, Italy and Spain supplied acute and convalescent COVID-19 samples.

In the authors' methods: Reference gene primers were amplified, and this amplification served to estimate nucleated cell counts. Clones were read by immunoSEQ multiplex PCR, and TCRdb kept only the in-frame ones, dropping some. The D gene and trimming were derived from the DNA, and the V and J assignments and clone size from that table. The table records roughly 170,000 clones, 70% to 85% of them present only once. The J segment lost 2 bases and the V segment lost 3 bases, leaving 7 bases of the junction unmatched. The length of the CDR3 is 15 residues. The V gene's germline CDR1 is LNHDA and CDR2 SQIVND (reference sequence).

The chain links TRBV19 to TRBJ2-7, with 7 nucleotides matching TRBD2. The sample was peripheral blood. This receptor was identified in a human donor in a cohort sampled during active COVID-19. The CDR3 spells CASSMGGRTTYEQYF. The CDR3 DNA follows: TGTGCCAGTAGTATGGGAGGGCGAACCACCTACGAGCAGTACTTC.